This T cell receptor beta chain stems from a study of blood T cell repertoires in COVID-19. Turning to the study itself: Collection of acute and convalescent COVID-19 samples took place in the United States, Italy and Spain. PBMCs, B-cell-depleted T cells, or T cells provided the cDNA or gDNA that made up the material.

Source study methods: Amplification from reference gene primers served as the basis for estimated nucleated cell counts. Sequencing used immunoSEQ multiplex PCR; TCRdb keeps in-frame clones, though not all of them. V and J calls and clone size follow that table, whereas D and trimming were derived from the DNA. The sample has fewer than 300,000 clones; approximately 77% are singletons. The CDR3 contains 15 residues. V dropped 0 bases and J dropped 8; count of bases not matched to a gene: 9. CDR1 and CDR2 from the germline V gene are MGHRA and YSYEKL. The clonotype originates from a woman between 18 and 30 years old with acute or convalescent COVID-19. The V gene is TRBV4-1, the J gene TRBJ1-2; 7 bases agree with TRBD1. The sample was peripheral blood. The CDR3 DNA is TGCGCCAGCAGCCAAGACGGGGGACAGACACTCGGCTACACCTTC. This sequence encodes CASSQDGGQTLGYTF.